Presented here are 27 T cell receptor beta chains from one specimen sequenced in a study of human T cells and chemical hapten exposure (dated by TCRdb to 2020 to 2022). The intended sense of this specimen's time point label: pre-sensitization, week 0. The sample's treatment or condition, from its label and the paper: therapeutic diphenylcyclopropenone sensitization with weekly scalp DPC. Library prep was done by RACE. The data were produced on a NextSeq 500. TCRdb trimmed the raw reads at Q25, called clones with MiXCR and kept productive beta chains. When rows share a CDR3 protein, they turn into one entry using the most common DNA and genes. The sample contains 200,000 to 300,000 distinct CDR3 sequences, roughly 8.9% of them found a single time. Less than 3% of the sample is in the top ten clones. The sample consisted of whole blood, taken in connection with sensitization to the hapten diphenylcyclopropenone (DPC). These receptors originate from a woman in her 40s with alopecia areata. Some clones in this sample may be carry-over from other donors' samples.

This chain uses TRBV11-3 with TRBJ2-1; the match to TRBD2 covers 8 bases. CDR1 and CDR2 (germline): SGHNT, YENEEA. V was pared by 0 bases and J by 8 bases, with 6 bases of the junction left unmatched. The CDR3 length is 15 residues. For the CDR3, the DNA is TGTGCCAGCAGCTTAGACGGGAGGGCCCTCGATGAGCAGTTCTTC. Its protein is CASSLDGRALDEQFF. The whole variable domain, filled in from reference TRBV11-3 and TRBJ2-1, reads EAGVVQSPRYKIIEKKQPVAFWCNPISGHNTLYWYLQNLGQGPELLIRYENEEAVDDSQLPKDRFSAERLKGVDSTLKIQPAELGDSAVYLCASSLDGRALDEQFFGPGTRLTVL.

This clonotype was counted between two and nine times. V is TRBV20-1 and J is TRBJ2-1; TRBD2 matches 11 bases. From germline, CDR1 is DFQATT and CDR2 SNEGSKA (reference sequence). V shed 2 bases, J shed 8 bases, and the junction held 8 bases outside the gene matches. The CDR3 length is 15 residues. CDR3 DNA: TGCAGTGCTAGACTCTCTAGCGGGAGGAAGGATGAGCAGTTCTTC. Translating gives CSARLSSGRKDEQFF.

This clonotype was counted a few times. J is TRBJ2-1 and V is TRBV7-9, with 12 bases that match TRBD2. Germline CDR1 and CDR2: SEHNR and FQNEAQ (reference sequence). The CDR3 totals 18 residues. With 5 bases clipped from V and 4 bases from J, the junction kept 12 bases outside the gene matches. CDR3 amino acids: CASSRSTSGRFLYNEQFF. The DNA for the CDR3 is TGTGCCAGCAGCCGAAGTACTAGCGGGAGGTTCCTTTACAATGAGCAGTTCTTC.

The chain joins TRBV7-9 to TRBJ1-4; a possible D gene is TRBD1 (6 bases). V gave up 8 bases and J gave up 2 bases, with 12 bases separating them. This CDR3 has 14 residues. Looked up from germline, CDR1 is SEHNR and CDR2 is FQNEAQ (reference sequence). The CDR3 DNA reads as TGTGCCAGCGGTGAGGGGGTCACTAATGAAAAACTGTTTTTT. It is translated as CASGEGVTNEKLFF.

V is TRBV12-3 or TRBV12-4 and J is TRBJ1-1, with a tentative D call TRBD1 (5 bases). This CDR3 contains 13 residues. V gave up 6 bases and J gave up 0 bases, with 8 bases separating them. CDR3 in amino acids: CASRRGVNTEAFF. The CDR3 DNA is TGTGCCAGCAGGAGAGGGGTGAACACTGAAGCTTTCTTT.

This clonotype has just a few counts. The chain is built from TRBV28 and TRBJ2-7; D uncertain. Looked up from germline, CDR1 is MDHEN and CDR2 is SYDVKM. The germline V and J ends were trimmed by 2 bases and 6 bases, with 11 bases remaining between them. The CDR3 is made up of 13 amino acids. DNA for the CDR3: TGTGCCAGCAGTTTACTCCGTATGAGCGAGCAGTACTTC. Its protein is CASSLLRMSEQYF.

This clonotype was seen more than once but under ten times. The chain employs TRBV28 and TRBJ2-3; D possibly corresponds to TRBD2 (5 bases). The V end lost 4 bases, the J end lost 0 bases, and 17 bases lay between the germline ends. The CDR3 consists of 17 residues. Germline V gives CDR1 MDHEN, CDR2 SYDVKM. The CDR3 protein is CASSSLMGRRSTDTQYF. For the CDR3, the DNA is TGTGCCAGCAGTTCCCTAATGGGGAGAAGGAGCACAGATACGCAGTATTTT.

The chain links TRBV28 to TRBJ1-1, with TRBD1 as a possible D gene (6 bases). This CDR3 region has 15 residues. V was clipped by 4 bases and J by 6 bases, with 18 bases between them. Germline assignment: CDR1 MDHEN and CDR2 SYDVKM. CDR3 nucleotide sequence: TGTGCCAGCAGTTCCTTGGCAGGGGCGAATGCTGAAGCTTTCTTT. It is translated as CASSSLAGANAEAFF. Full variable domain (missing parts from reference TRBV28 and TRBJ1-1): DVKVTQSSRYLVKRTGEKVFLECVQDMDHENMFWYRQDPGLGLRLIYFSYDVKMKEKGDIPEGYSVSREKKERFSLILESASTNQTSMYLCASSSLAGANAEAFFGQGTRLTVV.

The chain joins TRBV6-5 to TRBJ2-3; 7 bases line up with TRBD1. Germline CDR1 is MNHEY and CDR2 is SVGAGI. CDR3 length: 12 amino acids. V trimming: 5 bases; J trimming: 6 bases; junction bases outside the gene matches: 2. The DNA of the CDR3 is TGTGCCAGCAGTCCGGACAGGGATACGCAGTATTTT. Translation gives CASSPDRDTQYF.

This clonotype was seen many times. The chain recombines TRBV10-3 with TRBJ2-7; D uncertain. CDR1 is ENHRY and CDR2 is SYGVKD in the germline V gene. Trimming removed 8 bases at V and 3 bases at J, with 20 bases between. This CDR3 region has 15 residues. The CDR3 loop reads CAIGSPRTEDYEQYF. The CDR3 coding sequence is TGTGCCATCGGTTCTCCCCGGACGGAAGACTACGAGCAGTACTTC.

In its sample, this clonotype was seen many times. The chain joins TRBV6-4 to TRBJ2-6; TRBD1 matches 8 bases. This CDR3 comprises 16 residues. The ends lost 4 bases at V and 0 bases at J; junction bases unmatched: 2. Germline V gene lookup returns CDR1 MRHNA and CDR2 SNTAGT. The CDR3 DNA reads TGTGCCAGCAGTGTCACAGGGGGCTCTGGGGCCAACGTCCTGACTTTC. Its protein product is CASSVTGGSGANVLTF.

The chain couples TRBV27 to TRBJ2-7; TRBD2 matches 11 bases. There are 15 residues in the CDR3. Looked up from germline, CDR1 is MNHEY and CDR2 is SMNVEV (reference sequence). After removal of 2 bases from V and 4 bases from J, the junction contained 4 bases not matched to a gene. CDR3 loop: CASSLRLAGIYEQYF. The CDR3 nucleotides read TGTGCCAGCAGTTTACGACTAGCGGGAATATACGAGCAGTACTTC.

CDR3 region: CASSWLAGSTDTQYF. The CDR3 DNA sequence: TGTGCCAGCAGTTGGCTAGCGGGAAGCACAGATACGCAGTATTTT. The rearrangement joins TRBV2 to TRBJ2-3; 9 nucleotides agree with TRBD2. Germline V CDR1 and CDR2: SNHLY, FYNNEI. The CDR3 sequence is 15 residues long. Trimming removed 5 bases from V and 0 bases from J; junction bases left unmatched: 3.

The chain recombines TRBV4-3 with TRBJ1-1; no firm D call. CDR1 LGHNA and CDR2 YSLEER come from the germline V gene. Deletions cut 4 bases from V and 4 bases from J, with 13 bases between. The CDR3 covers 14 residues. CDR3 residues: CASSPGPGVTEAFF. The CDR3 DNA reads TGCGCCAGCAGCCCCGGGCCCGGAGTCACTGAAGCTTTCTTT.

This chain uses TRBV5-1 with TRBJ2-2, with 7 bases matching TRBD2. CDR3 length: 15 amino acids. The V segment lost 2 bases and the J segment 4 bases; nucleotides outside the gene matches: 5. CDR1 SGHRS and CDR2 YFSETQ come from the germline V gene. CDR3 nucleotides: TGCGCCAGCAGCTTTACTAGCGCGGTCACCGGGGAGCTGTTTTTT. Protein product: CASSFTSAVTGELFF.

This clonotype has at least ten counts. J is TRBJ2-3 and V is TRBV6-5; 9 nucleotides match TRBD1. V lost 7 bases to trimming and J lost 4 bases; unmatched junction nucleotides: 3. CDR1 and CDR2 from the germline V gene are MNHEY and SVGAGI. This CDR3 has 13 amino acids. CDR3 sequence: CASTRQGADTQYF. The CDR3 DNA reads as TGTGCCAGCACCAGACAGGGGGCAGATACGCAGTATTTT.

This clonotype was observed at least ten times. This CDR3 is CASSYGRRETQYF. The DNA for the CDR3 is TGTGCCAGCAGCTACGGGAGAAGGGAGACCCAGTACTTC. The chain is built from TRBV7-2 and TRBJ2-5, with D maybe TRBD2 (6 bases). Germline V gives CDR1 SGHTA, CDR2 FQGNSA. V shed 4 bases and J shed 5 bases, with 11 bases lying between them. The CDR3 totals 13 residues.

The chain employs TRBV11-1 and TRBJ2-2; TRBD2 might be the D (6 bases). CDR3 length equals 15 residues. Per germline, CDR1 SGHAT and CDR2 FQDESV (reference sequence). V was cut by 5 bases and J by 3 bases, with 13 bases left in between. As DNA, the CDR3 is TGTGCCAGCAGCATCTACGGGAGTGACACCGGGGAGCTGTTTTTT. Protein product: CASSIYGSDTGELFF.

The rearrangement links TRBV7-2 to TRBJ2-5, with a possible D match to TRBD2 (6 bases). Trimming left V 1 base short and J 5 bases short, with 8 bases between. Germline-derived CDR1 and CDR2 are SGHTA and FQGNSA. This CDR3 is 13 amino acids long. DNA of the CDR3: TGTGCCAGCAGCTTAGTGCGGGACGAGACCCAGTACTTC. Translation: CASSLVRDETQYF.

V is TRBV14 and J is TRBJ2-1; 12 bases fit TRBD2. Germline V gene sequence: CDR1 SGHDN, CDR2 FVKESK. After removal of 4 bases from V and 9 bases from J, the junction contained 4 bases not matched to a gene. The length of the CDR3 is 14 residues. This chain's CDR3 is CASSRASGRAEQFF. CDR3 coding DNA: TGTGCCAGCAGCCGGGCTAGCGGGAGGGCTGAGCAGTTCTTC. Full variable domain (rest looked up from reference TRBV14 and TRBJ2-1): EAGVTQFPSHSVIEKGQTVTLRCDPISGHDNLYWYRRVMGKEIKFLLHFVKESKQDESGMPNNRFLAERTGGTYSTLKVQPAELEDSGVYFCASSRASGRAEQFFGPGTRLTVL.

In its sample, this clonotype was seen a few times. V usage is TRBV20-1 and J usage is TRBJ2-3; the D is unclear. CDR1 is DFQATT, CDR2 SNEGSKA, per germline (reference sequence). There are 11 residues in the CDR3. The V and J ends lost 3 bases and 6 bases respectively, with 7 bases between them. The DNA for the CDR3 is TGCAGTGCTAGTGTGCTGGATACGCAGTATTTT. It specifies CSASVLDTQYF.

This clonotype came up a few times. CDR3 DNA: TGTGCCAGCAGCAAAACTCGGCGGGAACGGGTTGAGCAGTTCTTC. This translates into CASSKTRRERVEQFF. The gene calls are TRBV21-1 and TRBJ2-1; the tabulated D call, TRBD2, remains unverified against the DNA. TRBV21-1 counts as a pseudogene. The CDR3 runs to 15 residues.

In this sample, this clonotype turned up a few times. The junction differs from germline at one of its ends, possibly a read error. The rearrangement uses TRBV2 and TRBJ2-6; no clear D. Looked up from germline, CDR1 is SNHLY and CDR2 is FYNNEI. The CDR3 is 14 residues long. CDR3 sequence reads: CASGERSGANVLTF. CDR3 nucleotide sequence: TGTGCCAGCGGTGAGAGATCTGGGGCCAACGTCCTGACTTTC.

Only a few counts were recorded for this clonotype. The rearrangement links TRBV9 to TRBJ2-7; unclear D gene. V lost 0 bases and J 3 bases, leaving 16 bases between the germline ends. This CDR3 region has 16 residues. Germline assignment: CDR1 SGDLS and CDR2 YYNGEE. This CDR3 is CASSVGSPNAVYEQYF. The CDR3 bases are TGTGCCAGCAGCGTAGGCTCCCCCAACGCGGTCTACGAGCAGTACTTC.

This clonotype was picked up a small number of times. CDR3 nucleotide sequence: TGTGCCAGCACCGGACCGGGACTAGTCGGGATGTACGAGCAGTACTTC. This encodes CASTGPGLVGMYEQYF. The rearrangement joins TRBV6-2 or TRBV6-3 to TRBJ2-7, with TRBD2 matching 8 bases. Germline loops: CDR1 MNHEY, CDR2 SVGEGT. The V segment lost 7 bases and the J segment 4 bases; nucleotides outside the gene matches: 15. The CDR3 sequence is 16 residues long.

This clonotype occurred a few times. The gene calls are TRBV7-9 and TRBJ2-7; D perhaps matches TRBD2 (5 bases). The ends were cut back, 7 bases at V and 2 bases at J, with 15 bases in the middle. Looked up from germline, CDR1 is SEHNR and CDR2 is FQNEAQ (reference sequence). This CDR3 contains 14 residues. The CDR3 DNA is TGTGCCAGCACCCCTCGGGGTTCTACCTACGAGCAGTACTTC. Its protein product is CASTPRGSTYEQYF.

The gene calls are TRBV27 and TRBJ2-3; D is possibly TRBD2 (5 bases). The CDR3 runs to 15 residues. The V gene lost 5 bases and the J gene lost 8 bases, with 20 bases spanning the gap. Germline CDR1 MNHEY, CDR2 SMNVEV (reference sequence). CDR3 in amino acids: CASSPPTGSWATQYF. The DNA of the CDR3 is TGTGCCAGCAGTCCCCCCACGGGATCGTGGGCTACGCAGTATTTT.